This TCR beta chain came from a study of T cells in Graves' hyperthyroidism and ophthalmopathy. Template material for amplifying TCR beta CDR3 regions consisted of RNA transcripts. With the HTBI primer set, the TCR CDR3 went through a first round of RT-PCR. TCRdb redid the calling of the multiplex PCR reads with MiXCR, one entry per CDR3 protein. Here the sample spans 350,000 or so distinct CDR3 sequences, 18% being singletons. In this sample, this clonotype turned up a few times. Trimming took 2 bases from V and 5 from J; bases not matched to a gene: 3. This CDR3 has 14 amino acids. CDR1 is MNHEY and CDR2 is SMNVEV in the germline V gene (reference sequence). Reasons for excluding patients were uncontrolled infection, other autoimmune disease, pregnancy or lactation.

The V and J genes are TRBV27 and TRBJ2-7, with TRBD2 matching over 10 bases. Material for sequencing was blood. The TCR originated in a woman in her forties or fifties with Graves' hyperthyroidism. The CDR3, as DNA: TGTGCCAGCAGTTTACTAGCGGGAGCTAACGAGCAGTACTTC. This encodes CASSLLAGANEQYF.